Many counts were recorded for the clone carrying this T cell receptor (beta chain). TCRdb re-called the 5' RACE reads through MiXCR, storing one row per CDR3 protein. Of tens of thousands of distinct CDR3 sequences listed, around 5% were seen once; the top ten hold 25% to 30%. With 9 bases removed from V and 3 bases from J, the gap between germline ends came to 12 bases. The CDR3 spans 14 residues. Germline V lookup: CDR1 LNHNV, CDR2 YYDKDF (reference sequence). The data originate from a study of early T cells in non-severe SARS-CoV-2 infection. This rearrangement joins TRBV15 to TRBJ2-6; weak D call: TRBD1 (6 bases). Specimen: whole blood. The sequence derives from an adult who was a healthcare worker with PCR-confirmed SARS-CoV-2 infection or an uninfected control (not recorded which). The CDR3 protein is CATAQGFGANVLTF. CDR3 DNA: TGTGCCACTGCACAGGGTTTTGGGGCCAACGTCCTGACTTTC. Full variable domain (remainder filled in from reference TRBV15 and TRBJ2-6): DAMVIQNPRYQVTQFGKPVTLSCSQTLNHNVMYWYQQKSSQAPKLLFHYYDKDFNNEADTPDNFQSRRPNTSFCFLDIRSPGLGDTAMYLCATAQGFGANVLTFGAGSRLTVL.